Listed below are T cell receptor beta chains from one sample, sequenced in a study of brain metastases from non-small cell lung cancer. The table came from immunoSEQ multiplex PCR; TCRdb's copy has only in-frame clones and leaves some out. The data show under 2,500 clones, with 85% seen just once and 11% held by the top ten. Specimen: tumor-adjacent normal tissue. Receptors originate from a donor at least 40 years old with non-small cell lung cancer. The CDR3 runs from the conserved cysteine through the conserved F or W. Each record gives: CDR3 DNA, CDR3 protein, CDR3 length, D gene, J gene, clone size, V gene. The D gene is left open where the match is weak. Where a row states a size, it is once, few, many or the class of an expanded clone; other rows omit it.

TGTGCACCCCGGGTACCGGGCAGGTGCAAGCAGTTCTTC | CAPRVPGRCKQFF | 13 | . | TRBJ2-1 | . | TRBV12-2
TGTGCCACCTCACCCCCAGGGGGCCGGGATCAGCCCCAGCATTTT | CATSPPGGRDQPQHF | 15 | TRBD1 | TRBJ1-5 | . | TRBV24-1
TGTGCCTGGAAGCGACTAGATACGCAGTATTTT | CAWKRLDTQYF | 11 | . | TRBJ2-3 | . | TRBV30
TGTGCCAGCCGAGGGGACAGTATCTCCTACAATGAGCAGTTCTTC | CASRGDSISYNEQFF | 15 | TRBD1 | TRBJ2-1 | . | TRBV25-1
TGTGCCAGCAGCCAAGACGAGACTAGCCCCAGCGAGCAGTACTTC | CASSQDETSPSEQYF | 15 | TRBD2 | TRBJ2-7 | . | TRBV4-2
TGTGCCAGTACTACCATGGGGGGGGTCACTGAAGCTTTCTTT | CASTTMGGVTEAFF | 14 | . | TRBJ1-1 | . | TRBV19
TGTGTCAGCAGCTTATTTACAGGGGTCGGAAACACCATATATTTT | CVSSLFTGVGNTIYF | 15 | TRBD1 | TRBJ1-3 | once | TRBV7-2
TGTGCCAGTAGTTCATCCCACACCGGGACAGGGGGCAACATTCAGTACTTC | CASSSSHTGTGGNIQYF | 17 | TRBD1 | TRBJ2-4 | . | TRBV19
TGTGCCACCAGCAGAGACCAGGGGGGCTACAATGAGCAGTTCTTC | CATSRDQGGYNEQFF | 15 | . | TRBJ2-1 | once | TRBV15
TGTGCCAGCAGTGATCAGATTGGGTACGAGCAGTACTTC | CASSDQIGYEQYF | 13 | . | TRBJ2-7 | . | TRBV2
TGTGCCAGCAGCTCCATAGCGGGGGGCCATGAGCAGTTCTTC | CASSSIAGGHEQFF | 14 | TRBD2 | TRBJ2-1 | . | TRBV7-3
TGTGCCAGCTCCCGAGTCGGGGACGCAACCTACGAGCAGTACTTC | CASSRVGDATYEQYF | 15 | . | TRBJ2-7 | . | TRBV18
TGTGCCAGCAGCAAGGACCCGTCGGTAAAGCAGTACTTC | CASSKDPSVKQYF | 13 | . | TRBJ2-7 | . | TRBV14
TGTGCCAGCAGTGAATTTGGTGAGACCCAGTACTTC | CASSEFGETQYF | 12 | . | TRBJ2-5 | once | TRBV6-1
TGTGCCAGCAGCTTAGAGGCTAGCGGGGGGAGGAATGAGCAGTTCTTC | CASSLEASGGRNEQFF | 16 | TRBD2 | TRBJ2-1 | . | TRBV7-6
TGTGCCAGCAGTCCCGGCGGCACTGGAAACACCATATATTTT | CASSPGGTGNTIYF | 14 | . | TRBJ1-3 | . | TRBV25-1
TGTGCCAGCAGCGTAGATCTGGCGGGCGAGCAGTTCTTC | CASSVDLAGEQFF | 13 | . | TRBJ2-1 | . | TRBV9